This TCR beta chain was sequenced in a study of blood T cell repertoires in COVID-19. About the research overall: Some COVID-19 samples were acute and others convalescent; all came from the United States, Italy and Spain. Sample material is recorded as cDNA or gDNA derived from T cells, B-cell-depleted T cells, or PBMCs.

Authors' processing steps: By means of reference gene primer amplification, nucleated cell counts were estimated. TCRdb's copy holds only in-frame clones and misses some; the assay was immunoSEQ multiplex PCR. The V and J calls and the clone size are those of that table, but D and trimming were determined from the DNA. Of around 30,000 clones detected, nearly 90% appear once; the ten largest clones hold about 1.4%. This clonotype was sampled from a man aged 55 to 69 with active COVID-19. Sequenced material: peripheral blood.

CDR3 region: CASSYTGRSGNTIYF. The CDR3 DNA reads TGTGCCAGCAGTTACACGGGTCGCTCTGGAAACACCATATATTTT. The rearrangement uses TRBV6-5 and TRBJ1-3; no firm D call. V shed 2 bases and J shed 0 bases, with 8 bases lying between them. The CDR3 is 15 residues long. Germline CDR1 is MNHEY and CDR2 is SVGAGI.